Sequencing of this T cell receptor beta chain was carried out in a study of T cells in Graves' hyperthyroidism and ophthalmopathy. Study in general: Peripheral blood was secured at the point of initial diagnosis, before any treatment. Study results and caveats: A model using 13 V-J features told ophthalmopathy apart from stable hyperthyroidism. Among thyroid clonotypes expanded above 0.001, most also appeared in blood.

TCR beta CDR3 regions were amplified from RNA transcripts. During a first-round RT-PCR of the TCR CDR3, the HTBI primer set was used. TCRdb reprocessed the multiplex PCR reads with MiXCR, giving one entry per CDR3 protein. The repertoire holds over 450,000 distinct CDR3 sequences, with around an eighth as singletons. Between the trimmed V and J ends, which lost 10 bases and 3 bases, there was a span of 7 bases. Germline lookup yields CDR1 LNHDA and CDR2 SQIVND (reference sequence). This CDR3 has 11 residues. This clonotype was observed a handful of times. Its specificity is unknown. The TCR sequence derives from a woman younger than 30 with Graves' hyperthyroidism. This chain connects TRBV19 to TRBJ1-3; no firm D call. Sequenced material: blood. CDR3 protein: CATTVGNTIYF. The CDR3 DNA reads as TGTGCCACCACGGTTGGAAACACCATATATTTT.